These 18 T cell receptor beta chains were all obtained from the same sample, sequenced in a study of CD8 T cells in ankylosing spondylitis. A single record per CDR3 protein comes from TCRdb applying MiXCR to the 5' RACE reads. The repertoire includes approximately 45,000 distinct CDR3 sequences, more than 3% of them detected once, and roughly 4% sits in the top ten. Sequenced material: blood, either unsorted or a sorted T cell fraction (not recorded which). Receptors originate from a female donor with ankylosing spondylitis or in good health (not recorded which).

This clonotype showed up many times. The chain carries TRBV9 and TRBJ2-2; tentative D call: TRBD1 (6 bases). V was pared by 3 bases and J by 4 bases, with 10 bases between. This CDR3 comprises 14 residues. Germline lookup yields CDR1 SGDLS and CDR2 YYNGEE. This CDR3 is CASSDVQGTGELFF. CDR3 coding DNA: TGTGCCAGCAGCGACGTACAGGGCACCGGGGAGCTGTTTTTT.

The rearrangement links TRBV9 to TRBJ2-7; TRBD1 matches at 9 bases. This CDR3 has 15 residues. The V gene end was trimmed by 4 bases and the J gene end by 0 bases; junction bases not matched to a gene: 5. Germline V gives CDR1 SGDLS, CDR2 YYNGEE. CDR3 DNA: TGTGCCAGCAGCACAGGACAGGGGCACTCCTACGAGCAGTACTTC. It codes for CASSTGQGHSYEQYF.

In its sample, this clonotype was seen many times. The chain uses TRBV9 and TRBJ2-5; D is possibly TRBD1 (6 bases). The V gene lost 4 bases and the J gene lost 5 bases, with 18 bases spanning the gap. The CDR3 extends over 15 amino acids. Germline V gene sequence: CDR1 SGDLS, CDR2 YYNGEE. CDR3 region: CASSSGGTKVETQYF. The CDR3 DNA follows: TGTGCCAGCAGCAGTGGGGGCACCAAGGTGGAGACCCAGTACTTC. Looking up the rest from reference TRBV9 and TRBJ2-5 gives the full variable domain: DSGVTQTPKHLITATGQRVTLRCSPRSGDLSVYWYQQSLDQGLQFLIQYYNGEERAKGNILERFSAQQFPDLHSELNLSSLELGDSALYFCASSSGGTKVETQYFGPGTRLLVL.

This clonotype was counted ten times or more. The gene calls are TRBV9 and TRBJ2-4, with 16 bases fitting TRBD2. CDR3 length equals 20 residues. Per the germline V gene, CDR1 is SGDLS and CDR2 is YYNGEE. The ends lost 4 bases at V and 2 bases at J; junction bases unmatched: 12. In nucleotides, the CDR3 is TGTGCCAGCAGCCCAGGGGGACTAGCGGGGGGGCTCGGAACCAAAAACATTCAGTACTTC. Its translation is CASSPGGLAGGLGTKNIQYF.

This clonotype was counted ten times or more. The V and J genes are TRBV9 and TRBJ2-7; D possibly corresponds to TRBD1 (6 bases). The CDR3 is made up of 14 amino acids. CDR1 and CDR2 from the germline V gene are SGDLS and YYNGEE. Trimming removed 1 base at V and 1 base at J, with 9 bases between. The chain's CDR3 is CASSVQDSSYEQYF. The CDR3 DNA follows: TGTGCCAGCAGCGTACAGGACAGTTCCTACGAGCAGTACTTC.

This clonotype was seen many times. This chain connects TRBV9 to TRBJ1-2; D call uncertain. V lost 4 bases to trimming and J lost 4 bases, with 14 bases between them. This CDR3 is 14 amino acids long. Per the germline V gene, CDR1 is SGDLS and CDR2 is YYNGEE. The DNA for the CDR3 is TGTGCCAGCAGCACCCCGGGCATCTCCTATGGCTACACCTTC. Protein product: CASSTPGISYGYTF.

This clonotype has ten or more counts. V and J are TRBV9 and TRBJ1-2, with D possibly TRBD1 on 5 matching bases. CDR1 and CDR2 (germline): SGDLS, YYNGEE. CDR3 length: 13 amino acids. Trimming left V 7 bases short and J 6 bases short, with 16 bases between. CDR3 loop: CASGEVWGDGYTF. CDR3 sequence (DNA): TGTGCCAGCGGCGAGGTTTGGGGGGATGGCTACACCTTC.

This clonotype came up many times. CDR3 in DNA: TGTGCCAGCAGCGTAGCTAGCCTCTCAGGCAATGAGCAGTTCTTC. Protein product: CASSVASLSGNEQFF. The chain employs TRBV9 and TRBJ2-1; a possible D gene is TRBD2 (5 bases). There are 15 residues in the CDR3. V shed 0 bases and J shed 6 bases, with 13 bases lying between them. Germline V gene lookup returns CDR1 SGDLS and CDR2 YYNGEE.

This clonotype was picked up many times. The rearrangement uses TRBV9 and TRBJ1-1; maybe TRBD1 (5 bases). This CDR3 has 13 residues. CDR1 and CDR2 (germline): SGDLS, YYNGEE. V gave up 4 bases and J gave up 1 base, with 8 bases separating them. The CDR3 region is CASSQTGNTEAFF. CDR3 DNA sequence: TGTGCCAGCAGCCAAACAGGGAACACTGAAGCTTTCTTT. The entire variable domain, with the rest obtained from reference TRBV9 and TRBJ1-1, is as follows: DSGVTQTPKHLITATGQRVTLRCSPRSGDLSVYWYQQSLDQGLQFLIQYYNGEERAKGNILERFSAQQFPDLHSELNLSSLELGDSALYFCASSQTGNTEAFFGQGTRLTVV.

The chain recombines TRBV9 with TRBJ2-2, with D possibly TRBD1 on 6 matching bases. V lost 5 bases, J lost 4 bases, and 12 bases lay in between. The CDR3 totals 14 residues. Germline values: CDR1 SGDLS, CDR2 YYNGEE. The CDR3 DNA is TGTGCCAGCAGGGATTCGGACAGCACCGGGGAGCTGTTTTTT. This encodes CASRDSDSTGELFF.

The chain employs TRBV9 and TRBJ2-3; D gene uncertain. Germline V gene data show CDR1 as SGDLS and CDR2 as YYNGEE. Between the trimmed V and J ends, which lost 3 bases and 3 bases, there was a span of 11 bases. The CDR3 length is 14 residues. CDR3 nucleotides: TGTGCCAGCAGCGGCCTCGGTTTTACAGATACGCAGTATTTT. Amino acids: CASSGLGFTDTQYF.

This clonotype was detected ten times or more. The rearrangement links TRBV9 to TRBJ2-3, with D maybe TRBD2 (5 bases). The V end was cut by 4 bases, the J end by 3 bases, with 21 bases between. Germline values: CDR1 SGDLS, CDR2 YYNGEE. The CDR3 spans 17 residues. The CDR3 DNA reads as TGTGCCAGCAGCCCAAGAGCTAACGGGGATGGGACAGATACGCAGTATTTT. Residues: CASSPRANGDGTDTQYF.

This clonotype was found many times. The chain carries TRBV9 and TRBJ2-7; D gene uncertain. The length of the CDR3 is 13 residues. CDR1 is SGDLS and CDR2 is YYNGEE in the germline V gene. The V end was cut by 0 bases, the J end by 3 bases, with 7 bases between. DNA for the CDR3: TGTGCCAGCAGCGTAGATGAAGGCTACGAGCAGTACTTC. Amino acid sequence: CASSVDEGYEQYF. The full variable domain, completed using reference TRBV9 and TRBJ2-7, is DSGVTQTPKHLITATGQRVTLRCSPRSGDLSVYWYQQSLDQGLQFLIQYYNGEERAKGNILERFSAQQFPDLHSELNLSSLELGDSALYFCASSVDEGYEQYFGPGTRLTVT.

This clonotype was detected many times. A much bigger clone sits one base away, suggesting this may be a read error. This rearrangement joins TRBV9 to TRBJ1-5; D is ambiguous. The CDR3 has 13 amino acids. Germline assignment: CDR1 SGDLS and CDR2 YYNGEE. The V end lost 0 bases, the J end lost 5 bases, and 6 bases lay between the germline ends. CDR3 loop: CASSVGEDQPQHF. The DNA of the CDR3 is TGTGCCAGCAGCGTAGGGGAGGATCAGCCCCAGCATTTT.

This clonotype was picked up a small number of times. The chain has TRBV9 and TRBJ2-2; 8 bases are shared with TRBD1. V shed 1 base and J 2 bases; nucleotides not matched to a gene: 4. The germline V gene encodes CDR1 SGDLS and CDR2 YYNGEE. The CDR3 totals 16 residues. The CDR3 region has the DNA TGTGCCAGCAGCGTATTAGGACAGGGTAACACCGGGGAGCTGTTTTTT. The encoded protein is CASSVLGQGNTGELFF.

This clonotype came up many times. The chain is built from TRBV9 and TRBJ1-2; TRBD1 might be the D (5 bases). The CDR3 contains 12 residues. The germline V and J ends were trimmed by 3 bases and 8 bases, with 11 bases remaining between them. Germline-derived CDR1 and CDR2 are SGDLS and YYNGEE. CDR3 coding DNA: TGTGCCAGCAGCGAGGGACTTGGAGGCTACACCTTC. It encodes CASSEGLGGYTF.

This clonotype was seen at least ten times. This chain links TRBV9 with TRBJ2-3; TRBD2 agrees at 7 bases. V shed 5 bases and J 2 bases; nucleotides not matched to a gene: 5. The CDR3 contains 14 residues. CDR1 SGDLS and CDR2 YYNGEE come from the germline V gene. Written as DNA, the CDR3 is TGTGCCAGCAGTTTAGGACTAGTCACAGATACGCAGTATTTT. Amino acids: CASSLGLVTDTQYF.

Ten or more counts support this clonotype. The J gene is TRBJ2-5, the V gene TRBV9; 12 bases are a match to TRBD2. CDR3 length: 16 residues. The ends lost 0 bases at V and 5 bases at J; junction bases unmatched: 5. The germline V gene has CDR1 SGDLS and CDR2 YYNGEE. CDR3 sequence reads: CASSVVSSGGAETQYF. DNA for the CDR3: TGTGCCAGCAGCGTAGTTTCTAGCGGGGGGGCCGAGACCCAGTACTTC.